This T cell receptor (beta chain) was sequenced for a study of T cell clonality in common variable immunodeficiency. Whole-study findings and limits: In common variable immunodeficiency, TCR beta chains reportedly carried fewer deletions and N-nucleotide insertions. Shared TCRbeta clones were fewer between CVID subjects than controls. Patient heterogeneity in the CVID cohort limited correlations between repertoire features and clinical complications.

Some clones are missing from TCRdb's copy, which holds only in-frame ones; the method was immunoSEQ multiplex PCR. Listed for the sample are 25,000 or so clones, none seen a single time. This clone was seen many times. Its antigen is undetermined. The read terminates 3 residues before the CDR3 end, so the remaining end is supplied by the germline J gene. With V trimmed by 1 base and J by 2 bases, 5 bases remained unmatched. Germline V CDR1 and CDR2: SGHRS, YFSETQ. There are 16 residues in the CDR3. Patients and controls were mostly of Caucasian heritage. Blood came from CVID subjects not ill and not taking immunomodulatory or immunosuppressive medication.

The sequenced material came from peripheral blood mononuclear cells. The chain has TRBV5-1 and TRBJ2-2; 7 nucleotides agree with TRBD2. This receptor was identified in a human donor with common variable immunodeficiency. CDR3 protein: CASSLWASGNTGELFF. The covered CDR3 bases are TGCGCCAGCAGCTTGTGGGCTAGCGGTAACACCGGGGAG.